This T cell receptor (beta chain) was captured in a study of control samples from healthy donors and cancer patients. Trimming took 3 bases from V and 0 from J, leaving 9 bases between them. This CDR3 spans 15 amino acids. Germline CDR1 reads ENHRY; CDR2 reads SYGVKD. Using immunoSEQ multiplex PCR, the repertoire was profiled, and TCRdb retains in-frame clones only, with some absent. The sample has approximately 94,000 clones, about 90% seen once; the top ten hold 15% to 20%. The V call is TRBV10-3, the J call TRBJ1-5; D is uncertain. The clonotype was recovered from a woman aged 45-65 years in good health. Material for sequencing was blood. The CDR3 region has the DNA TGTGCCATCAGTGATTACAGTGATAGCAATCAGCCCCAGCATTTT. The encoded protein is CAISDYSDSNQPQHF.